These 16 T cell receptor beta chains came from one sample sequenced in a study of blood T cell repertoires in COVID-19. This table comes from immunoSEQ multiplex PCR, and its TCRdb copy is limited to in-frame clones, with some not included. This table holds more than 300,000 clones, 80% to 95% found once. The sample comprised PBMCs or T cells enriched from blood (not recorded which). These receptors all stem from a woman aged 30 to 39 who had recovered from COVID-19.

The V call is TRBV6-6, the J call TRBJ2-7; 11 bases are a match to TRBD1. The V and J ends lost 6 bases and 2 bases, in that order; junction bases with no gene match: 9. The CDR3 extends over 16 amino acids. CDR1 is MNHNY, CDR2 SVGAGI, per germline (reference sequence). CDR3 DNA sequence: TGTGCCAGCAGGTGGACAGGGGGCTCCTTCGCCTACGAGCAGTACTTC. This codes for CASRWTGGSFAYEQYF.

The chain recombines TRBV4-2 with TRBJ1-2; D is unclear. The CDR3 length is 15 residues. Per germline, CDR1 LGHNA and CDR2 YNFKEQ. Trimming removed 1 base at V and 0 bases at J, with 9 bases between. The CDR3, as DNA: TGTGCCAGCAGCCAAGTGCGGGGAGCTAACTATGGCTACACCTTC. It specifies CASSQVRGANYGYTF.

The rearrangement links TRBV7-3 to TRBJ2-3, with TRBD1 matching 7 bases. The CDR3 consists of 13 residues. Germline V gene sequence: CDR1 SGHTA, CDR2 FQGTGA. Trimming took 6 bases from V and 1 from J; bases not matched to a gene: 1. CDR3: CASSTGGTDTQYF. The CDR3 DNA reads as TGTGCCAGCAGTACAGGGGGCACAGATACGCAGTATTTT. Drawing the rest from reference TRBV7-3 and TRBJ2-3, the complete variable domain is GAGVSQTPSNKVTEKGKYVELRCDPISGHTALYWYRQSLGQGPEFLIYFQGTGAADDSGLPNDRFFAVRPEGSVSTLKIQRTERGDSAVYLCASSTGGTDTQYFGPGTRLTVL.

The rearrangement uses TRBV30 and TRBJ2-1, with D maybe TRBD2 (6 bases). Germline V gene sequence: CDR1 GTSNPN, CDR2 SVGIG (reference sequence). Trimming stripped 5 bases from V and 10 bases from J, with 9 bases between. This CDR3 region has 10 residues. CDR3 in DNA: TGTGCCTGGGGGAGGAGGGAGCAGTTCTTC. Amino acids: CAWGRREQFF.

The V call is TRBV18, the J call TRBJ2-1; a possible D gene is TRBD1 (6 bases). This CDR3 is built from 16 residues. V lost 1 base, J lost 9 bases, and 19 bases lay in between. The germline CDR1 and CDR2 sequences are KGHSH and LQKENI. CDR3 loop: CASSPLRTAERGEQFF. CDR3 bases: TGTGCCAGCTCACCACTTCGGACAGCGGAACGCGGTGAGCAGTTCTTC.

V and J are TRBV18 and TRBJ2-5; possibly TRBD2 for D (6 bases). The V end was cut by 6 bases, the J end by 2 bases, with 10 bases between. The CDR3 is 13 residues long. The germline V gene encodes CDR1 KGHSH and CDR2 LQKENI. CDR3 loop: CASSGGSQETQYF. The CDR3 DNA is TGTGCCAGCTCGGGGGGAAGTCAAGAGACCCAGTACTTC.

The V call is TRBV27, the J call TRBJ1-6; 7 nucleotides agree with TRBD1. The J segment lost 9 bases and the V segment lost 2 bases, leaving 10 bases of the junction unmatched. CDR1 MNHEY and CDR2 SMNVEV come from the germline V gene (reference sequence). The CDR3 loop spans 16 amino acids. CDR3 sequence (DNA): TGTGCCAGCAGTTTAGAGAGGGGACACAGGGGTTCACCCCTCCACTTT. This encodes CASSLERGHRGSPLHF.

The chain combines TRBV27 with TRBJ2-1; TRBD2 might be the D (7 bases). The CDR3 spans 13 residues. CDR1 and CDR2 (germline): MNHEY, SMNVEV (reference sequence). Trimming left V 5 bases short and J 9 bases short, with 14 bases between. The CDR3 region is CASSPIGGAEQFF. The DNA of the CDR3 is TGTGCCAGCAGTCCGATAGGGGGGGCTGAGCAGTTCTTC.

DNA of the CDR3: TGCGCCAGCACCCCCGGGACTAGCCAATACGAGCAGTACTTC. It specifies CASTPGTSQYEQYF. The gene calls are TRBV4-1 and TRBJ2-7, with 9 positions matching TRBD2. Germline values: CDR1 MGHRA, CDR2 YSYEKL. The length of the CDR3 is 14 residues. With 7 bases clipped from V and 4 bases from J, the junction kept 8 bases outside the gene matches.

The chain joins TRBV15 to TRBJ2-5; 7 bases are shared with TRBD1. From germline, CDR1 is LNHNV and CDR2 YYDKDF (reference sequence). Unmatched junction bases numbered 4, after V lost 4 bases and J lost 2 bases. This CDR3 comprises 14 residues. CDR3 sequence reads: CATSTGRGQETQYF. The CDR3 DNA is TGTGCCACCAGCACCGGCAGGGGGCAAGAGACCCAGTACTTC.

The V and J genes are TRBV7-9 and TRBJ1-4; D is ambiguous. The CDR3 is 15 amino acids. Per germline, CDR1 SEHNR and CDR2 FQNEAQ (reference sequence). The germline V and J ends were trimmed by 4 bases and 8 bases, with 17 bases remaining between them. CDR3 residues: CASSSEGGLGEKLFF. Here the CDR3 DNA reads TGTGCCAGCAGCTCCGAGGGAGGGCTTGGGGAAAAACTGTTTTTT.

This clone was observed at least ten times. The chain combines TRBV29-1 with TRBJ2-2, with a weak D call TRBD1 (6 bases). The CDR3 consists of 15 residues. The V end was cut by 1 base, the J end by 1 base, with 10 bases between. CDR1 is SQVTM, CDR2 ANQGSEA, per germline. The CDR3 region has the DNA TGCAGCGTTGAAGGGGGGCGAGGGAACACCGGGGAGCTGTTTTTT. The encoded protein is CSVEGGRGNTGELFF.

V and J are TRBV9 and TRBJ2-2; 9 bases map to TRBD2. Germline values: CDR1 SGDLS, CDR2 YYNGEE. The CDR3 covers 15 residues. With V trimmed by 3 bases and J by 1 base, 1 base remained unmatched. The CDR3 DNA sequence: TGTGCCAGCAGCGCGACTAGCGGGAACACCGGGGAGCTGTTTTTT. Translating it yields CASSATSGNTGELFF.

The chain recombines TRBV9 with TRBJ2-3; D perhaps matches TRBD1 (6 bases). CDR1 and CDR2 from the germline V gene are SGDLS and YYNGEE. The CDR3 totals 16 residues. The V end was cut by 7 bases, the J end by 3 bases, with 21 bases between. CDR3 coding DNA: TGTGCCAGCTACTCCGAAGGGGGAGTAGGTACAGATACGCAGTATTTT. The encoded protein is CASYSEGGVGTDTQYF.

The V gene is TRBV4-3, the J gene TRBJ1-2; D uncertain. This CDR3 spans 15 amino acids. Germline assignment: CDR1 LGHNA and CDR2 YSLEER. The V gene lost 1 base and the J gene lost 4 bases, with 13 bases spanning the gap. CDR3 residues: CASSQVLTFFYGYTF. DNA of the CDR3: TGCGCCAGCAGCCAAGTTCTGACTTTTTTCTATGGCTACACCTTC.

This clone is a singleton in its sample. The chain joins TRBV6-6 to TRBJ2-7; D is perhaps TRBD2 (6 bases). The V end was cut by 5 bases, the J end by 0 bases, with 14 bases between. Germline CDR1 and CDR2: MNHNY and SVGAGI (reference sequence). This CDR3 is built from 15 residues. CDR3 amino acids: CASSLSAGFSYEQYF. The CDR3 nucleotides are TGTGCCAGCAGTCTAAGCGCGGGATTCTCCTACGAGCAGTACTTC.